Included here is one TCR beta chain sequence, with context. Its antigen is currently unknown. Germline CDR1 reads MNHEY; CDR2 reads SMNVEV (reference sequence). Germline trimming cut 5 bases from V and 8 bases from J; bases unmatched to any gene: 12. This CDR3 is 16 amino acids long. The sample is drawn from a study of cytomegalovirus exposure and HLA in healthy donors. Whole-study context: A prior analysis found 100 million to 140 million unique TCR beta sequences from around 190 million T cells. Study results and limitations: The study designated fewer than 200 TCR beta chains cytomegalovirus-associated. According to an earlier analysis, most TCR beta V segments yielded productive rearrangements about 90% or about 30% of the time. Usually a TCR sequence was rare, but some public TCRs were found in many donors.

The PCR contained 60 Vbeta and 13 Jbeta primers. TCRdb's copy holds only in-frame clones and misses some; the assay was immunoSEQ multiplex PCR. The table includes 35,000 to 45,000 clones, approximately 80% detected once. The sample was PBMCs. This receptor was taken from a woman younger than 35 in good health and CMV-seropositive. The chain uses TRBV27 and TRBJ2-1; TRBD2 aligns across 10 bases. CDR3 protein: CASSGGLSGRAYEQFF. CDR3 nucleotide sequence: TGTGCCAGCAGTGGAGGTCTAAGCGGGAGGGCCTATGAGCAGTTCTTC.